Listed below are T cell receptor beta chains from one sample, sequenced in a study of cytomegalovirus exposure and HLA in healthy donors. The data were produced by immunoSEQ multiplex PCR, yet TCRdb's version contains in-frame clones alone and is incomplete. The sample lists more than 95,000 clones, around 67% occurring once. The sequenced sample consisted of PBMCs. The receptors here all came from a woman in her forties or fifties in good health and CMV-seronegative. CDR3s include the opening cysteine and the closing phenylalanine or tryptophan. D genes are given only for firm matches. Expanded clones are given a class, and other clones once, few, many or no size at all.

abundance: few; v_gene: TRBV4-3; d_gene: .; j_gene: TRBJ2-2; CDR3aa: CASSPGRATGELFF; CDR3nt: TGCGCCAGCAGCCCCGGGCGGGCGACCGGGGAGCTGTTTTTT
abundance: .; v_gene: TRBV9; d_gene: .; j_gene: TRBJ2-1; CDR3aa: CASSTNPGRDMASISYNEQFF; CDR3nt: TGTGCCAGCAGCACTAATCCAGGCCGGGACATGGCTAGCATCTCCTACAATGAGCAGTTCTTC
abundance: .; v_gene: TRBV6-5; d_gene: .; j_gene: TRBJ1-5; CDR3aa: CASRTGNQPQHF; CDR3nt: TGTGCCAGCAGGACAGGCAATCAGCCCCAGCATTTT
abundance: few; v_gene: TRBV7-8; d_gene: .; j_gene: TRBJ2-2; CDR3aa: CASSLAGQGLVGELFF; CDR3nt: TGTGCCAGCAGCTTAGCGGGGCAGGGTCTCGTCGGGGAGCTGTTTTTT
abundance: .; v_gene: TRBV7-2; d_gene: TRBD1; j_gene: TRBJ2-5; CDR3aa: CASSFRTGGYQETQYF; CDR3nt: TGTGCCAGCAGCTTTAGGACAGGGGGCTACCAAGAGACCCAGTACTTC
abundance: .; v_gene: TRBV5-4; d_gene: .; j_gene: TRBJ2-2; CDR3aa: CASSLFSGAPGELFF; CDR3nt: TGTGCCAGCAGCTTGTTTTCAGGGGCCCCCGGGGAGCTGTTTTTT
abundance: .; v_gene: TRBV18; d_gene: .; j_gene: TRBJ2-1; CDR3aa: CASSPSEEGLGKQFF; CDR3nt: TGTGCCAGCTCACCATCTGAGGAGGGGTTAGGAAAGCAGTTCTTC
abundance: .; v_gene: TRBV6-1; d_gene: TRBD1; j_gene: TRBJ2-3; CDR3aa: CASSASVGQSTDTQYF; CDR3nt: TGTGCCAGCAGTGCATCGGTGGGACAGTCCACAGATACGCAGTATTTT
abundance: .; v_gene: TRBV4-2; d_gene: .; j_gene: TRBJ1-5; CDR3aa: CASSQREQGNQPQHF; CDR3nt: TGTGCCAGCAGCCAAAGGGAGCAGGGGAATCAGCCCCAGCATTTT
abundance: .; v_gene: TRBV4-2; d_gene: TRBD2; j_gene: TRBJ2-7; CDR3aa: CASSQEWGGRAYEQYF; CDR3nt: TGTGCCAGCAGCCAAGAATGGGGCGGGAGGGCATACGAGCAGTACTTC
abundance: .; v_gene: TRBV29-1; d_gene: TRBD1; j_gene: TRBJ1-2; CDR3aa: CSASTGNGYTF; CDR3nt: TGCAGCGCTTCGACAGGGAATGGCTACACCTTC
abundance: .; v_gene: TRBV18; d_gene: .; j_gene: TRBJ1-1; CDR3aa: CASSPGRGTEAFF; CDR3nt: TGTGCCAGCTCACCTGGGCGGGGCACTGAAGCTTTCTTT
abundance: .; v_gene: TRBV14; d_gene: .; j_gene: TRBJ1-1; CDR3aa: CASSQGGGGNTEAFF; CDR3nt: TGTGCCAGCAGCCAAGGGGGGGGCGGGAACACTGAAGCTTTCTTT
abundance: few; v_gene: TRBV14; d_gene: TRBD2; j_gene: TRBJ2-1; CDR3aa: CASSQDRLAASSSSYNEQFF; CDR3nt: TGTGCCAGCAGCCAAGATCGGCTAGCGGCCTCTTCAAGCTCCTACAATGAGCAGTTCTTC
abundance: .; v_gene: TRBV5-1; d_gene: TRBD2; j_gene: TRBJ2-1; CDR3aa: CASSGTSGPSSYNEQFF; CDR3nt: TGCGCCAGCAGCGGGACTAGCGGACCAAGCTCCTACAATGAGCAGTTCTTC
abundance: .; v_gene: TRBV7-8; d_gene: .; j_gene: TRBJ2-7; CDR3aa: CASSLVPQEQYF; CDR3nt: TGTGCCAGCAGCTTAGTTCCCCAGGAGCAGTACTTC
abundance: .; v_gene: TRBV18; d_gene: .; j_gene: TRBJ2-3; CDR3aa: CASSPPVGQGKDTQYF; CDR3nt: TGTGCCAGCTCACCACCCGTAGGTCAGGGGAAAGATACGCAGTATTTT
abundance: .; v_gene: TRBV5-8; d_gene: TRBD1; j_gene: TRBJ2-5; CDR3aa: CASSLDLDRVGETQYF; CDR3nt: TGTGCCAGCAGCTTGGATCTGGACAGGGTTGGGGAGACCCAGTACTTC
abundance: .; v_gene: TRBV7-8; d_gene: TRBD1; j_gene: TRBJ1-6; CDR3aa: CASSPTRTGGRSPLHF; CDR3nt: TGTGCCAGCAGCCCGACAAGGACAGGGGGGCGTTCACCCCTCCACTTT